The 15 T cell receptor beta chains below were found in one sample sequenced in a study of CD8+ T cells in alopecia areata. Patients with alopecia areata provided lesional scalp punch biopsies as well as peripheral blood. Extracted RNA was reverse transcribed into cDNA, the sequencing template. Clones were sequenced by immunoSEQ multiplex PCR, and TCRdb holds only the in-frame ones, with some missing. In the table there are some 7,500 clones, approximately 67% of which are singletons. The sequencing used skin, collected at week 0. These receptors were taken from a human donor with alopecia areata.

In this sample, this clone turned up a few times. The rearrangement joins TRBV28 to TRBJ1-1, with no clear D. The germline V gene encodes CDR1 MDHEN and CDR2 SYDVKM. The CDR3 length is 14 residues. The V gene lost 6 bases and the J gene lost 7 bases, with 18 bases spanning the gap. CDR3 protein: CASSWTPVDGEAFF. CDR3 coding DNA: TGTGCCAGCAGCTGGACCCCCGTCGACGGTGAAGCTTTCTTT.

This chain joins TRBV2 and TRBJ2-7; 10 bases are a match to TRBD2. Germline CDR1 is SNHLY and CDR2 is FYNNEI. V trimming: 4 bases; J trimming: 4 bases; junction bases outside the gene matches: 7. This CDR3 is built from 15 residues. In DNA form, the CDR3 reads TGTGCCAGCAGTGCTTTTGGACTAGCGGATTACGAGCAGTACTTC. Its translation is CASSAFGLADYEQYF.

This clone was observed a few times. The gene calls are TRBV7-9 and TRBJ2-1; 10 nucleotides match TRBD1. The CDR3 has 19 residues. Trimming cost V 7 bases and J 4 bases; bases outside gene matches: 19. CDR1 and CDR2 from the germline V gene are SEHNR and FQNEAQ (reference sequence). This CDR3 reads CASITSPTWTGGGYNEQFF. The CDR3, as DNA: TGTGCCAGCATCACCTCGCCCACCTGGACAGGGGGGGGGTACAATGAGCAGTTCTTC.

The chain uses TRBV6-6 and TRBJ1-1; unclear D gene. The V and J ends lost 0 bases and 0 bases respectively, with 2 bases between them. The germline V gene encodes CDR1 MNHNY and CDR2 SVGAGI (reference sequence). CDR3 size: 13 residues. The CDR3 nucleotides read TGTGCCAGCAGTTACTCGATGAACACTGAAGCTTTCTTT. It encodes CASSYSMNTEAFF.

This clone was picked up a small number of times. This chain connects TRBV19 to TRBJ2-2; D ambiguous. Trimming removed 3 bases from V and 5 bases from J, with 7 bases in between. This CDR3 has 13 amino acids. Germline V gives CDR1 LNHDA, CDR2 SQIVND (reference sequence). CDR3 coding DNA: TGTGCCAGTAGTATCGAGCTAACCGGGGAGCTGTTTTTT. This translates into CASSIELTGELFF.

The J gene is TRBJ2-3, the V gene TRBV4-3, with 11 bases fitting TRBD2. V was pared by 0 bases and J by 2 bases, with 10 bases of the junction left unmatched. The CDR3 sequence is 19 residues long. The germline gives CDR1 LGHNA, CDR2 YSLEER. In nucleotides, the CDR3 is TGCGCCAGCAGCCAAGATTTTACTAGCGGGGGACACATCACAGATACGCAGTATTTT. Translated, it gives CASSQDFTSGGHITDTQYF.

By its share, this clone is large (0.1 to 1%). This chain uses TRBV7-9 with TRBJ1-2; D is unclear. The CDR3 covers 11 residues. V shed 4 bases and J shed 3 bases, with 3 bases lying between them. From germline, CDR1 is SEHNR and CDR2 FQNEAQ (reference sequence). The CDR3 spells CASSSDYGYTF. The CDR3 DNA reads as TGTGCCAGCAGCTCCGACTATGGCTACACCTTC.

J is TRBJ1-6 and V is TRBV27, with D hard to call. The length of the CDR3 is 14 residues. The germline gives CDR1 MNHEY, CDR2 SMNVEV (reference sequence). V lost 1 base and J lost 14, with 15 bases in between. The CDR3 sequence is CASSLLGGTDTLHF. As DNA, the CDR3 is TGTGCCAGCAGTTTATTGGGAGGAACCGATACCCTCCACTTT.

The chain joins TRBV7-9 to TRBJ2-2; no reliable D call. Trimming pared 3 bases from V and 0 bases from J, leaving 5 bases between. Looked up from germline, CDR1 is SEHNR and CDR2 is FQNEAQ (reference sequence). The CDR3 spans 14 residues. The CDR3 loop reads CASSLSTNTGELFF. In DNA, the CDR3 is TGTGCCAGCAGCTTGAGTACGAACACCGGGGAGCTGTTTTTT. Filled out from reference TRBV7-9 and TRBJ2-2, the complete variable domain reads DTGVSQNPRHKITKRGQNVTFRCDPISEHNRLYWYRQTLGQGPEFLTYFQNEAQLEKSRLLSDRFSAERPKGSFSTLEIQRTEQGDSAMYLCASSLSTNTGELFFGEGSRLTVL.

The J gene is TRBJ1-2, the V gene TRBV29-1, with 9 bases that match TRBD1. Trimming removed 6 bases from V and 0 bases from J; junction bases left unmatched: 5. Looked up from germline, CDR1 is SQVTM and CDR2 is ANQGSEA. The CDR3 spans 14 residues. As DNA, the CDR3 is TGCAGCGTGTCGGACAGGGGAACTAACTATGGCTACACCTTC. Translating it yields CSVSDRGTNYGYTF.

The chain links TRBV7-8 to TRBJ1-5, with D maybe TRBD1 (5 bases). CDR1 and CDR2 from the germline V gene are SGHVS and FQNEAQ. Trimming removed 5 bases from V and 1 base from J, with 12 bases in between. The CDR3 covers 15 residues. CDR3 loop: CASSGSGGSNQPQHF. The DNA for the CDR3 is TGTGCCAGCAGCGGTAGCGGGGGAAGCAATCAGCCCCAGCATTTT.

This clone has a handful of counts. This chain joins TRBV10-2 and TRBJ2-3; D gene unclear. The CDR3 is 13 amino acids. CDR1 and CDR2 (germline): WSHSY, SAAADI. The V gene lost 8 bases and the J gene lost 6 bases, with 15 bases spanning the gap. The CDR3 sequence: CASHNPNVDTQYF. CDR3 DNA sequence: TGCGCCAGCCATAACCCGAATGTCGATACGCAGTATTTT.

The genes are TRBV6-1 and TRBJ2-5; tentatively, D is TRBD1 or TRBD2 (5 bases each). The assigned J gene may be wrong: the sequence end matches TRBJ2-7 better. Germline lookup yields CDR1 MNHNS and CDR2 SASEGT. The CDR3 contains 15 residues. The CDR3 nucleotides read TGTGCCAGCAGTGAAGCCGGACACGGGGCCTACGAGCAGTACTTC. Its translation is CASSEAGHGAYEQYF.

This clone was seen a few times. At the DNA level, this CDR3 is encoded by other sequences in the same sample as well. This rearrangement joins TRBV2 to TRBJ1-6, with D possibly matching TRBD1 (5 bases). The V gene lost 4 bases and the J gene lost 6 bases, with 7 bases spanning the gap. The CDR3 loop spans 13 amino acids. Germline V CDR1 and CDR2: SNHLY, FYNNEI. The CDR3 reads CASSGDSNSPLHF. DNA for the CDR3: TGTGCCAGCAGTGGGGACTCTAATTCACCCCTCCACTTT.

This chain uses TRBV9 with TRBJ2-7; maybe TRBD1 (7 bases). With 0 bases removed from V and 5 bases from J, the gap between germline ends came to 12 bases. The CDR3 is 14 residues long. Germline CDR1 and CDR2: SGDLS and YYNGEE. The CDR3: CASSVGGRGDEQYF. CDR3 nucleotide sequence: TGTGCCAGCAGCGTAGGGGGCAGGGGGGACGAGCAGTACTTC.